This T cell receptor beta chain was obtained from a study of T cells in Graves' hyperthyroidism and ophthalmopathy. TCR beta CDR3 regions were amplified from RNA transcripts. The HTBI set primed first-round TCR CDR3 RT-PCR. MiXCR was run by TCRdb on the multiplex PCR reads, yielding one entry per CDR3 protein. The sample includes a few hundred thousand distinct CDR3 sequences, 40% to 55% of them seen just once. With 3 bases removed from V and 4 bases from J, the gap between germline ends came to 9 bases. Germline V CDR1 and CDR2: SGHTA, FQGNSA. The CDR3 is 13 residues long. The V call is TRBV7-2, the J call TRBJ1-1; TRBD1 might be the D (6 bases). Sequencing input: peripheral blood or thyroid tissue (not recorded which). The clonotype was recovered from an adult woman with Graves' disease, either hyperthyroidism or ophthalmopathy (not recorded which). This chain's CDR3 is CASSFGTTTEAFF. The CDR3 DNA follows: TGTGCCAGCAGCTTTGGGACAACCACTGAAGCTTTCTTT.